This TCR beta chain was obtained from a study of cytomegalovirus exposure and HLA in healthy donors. Germline-derived CDR1 and CDR2 are SGHDN and FVKESK. Trimming took off 0 bases at V and 1 base at J, with 12 bases between the two ends. The CDR3 loop spans 16 amino acids. Study conclusions and caveats: TCR beta chains numbering some 160 were designated cytomegalovirus-associated. High sensitivity and specificity were reportedly achieved when the classifier diagnosed cytomegalovirus status. In vitro, three CMV-associated chains proved specific for CMV antigens. Rarity marked most TCR sequences, yet some public TCRs occurred in many donors.

Data came from immunoSEQ multiplex PCR; TCRdb stores just in-frame clones and leaves some out. The sample lists some 120,000 clones; approximately 90% were seen once. Remarks on this clone: Its specificity is unknown.

Sequenced sample: PBMCs. This TCR was recovered from a woman aged 18 to 35 in good health and CMV-seronegative. This chain uses TRBV14 with TRBJ1-1, with D possibly matching TRBD1 (5 bases). The CDR3 region has the DNA TGTGCCAGCAGCCAAGATTGGGGGGTCGCGAACACTGAAGCTTTCTTT. Translation gives CASSQDWGVANTEAFF. Drawing the rest from reference TRBV14 and TRBJ1-1, the complete variable domain is EAGVTQFPSHSVIEKGQTVTLRCDPISGHDNLYWYRRVMGKEIKFLLHFVKESKQDESGMPNNRFLAERTGGTYSTLKVQPAELEDSGVYFCASSQDWGVANTEAFFGQGTRLTVV.